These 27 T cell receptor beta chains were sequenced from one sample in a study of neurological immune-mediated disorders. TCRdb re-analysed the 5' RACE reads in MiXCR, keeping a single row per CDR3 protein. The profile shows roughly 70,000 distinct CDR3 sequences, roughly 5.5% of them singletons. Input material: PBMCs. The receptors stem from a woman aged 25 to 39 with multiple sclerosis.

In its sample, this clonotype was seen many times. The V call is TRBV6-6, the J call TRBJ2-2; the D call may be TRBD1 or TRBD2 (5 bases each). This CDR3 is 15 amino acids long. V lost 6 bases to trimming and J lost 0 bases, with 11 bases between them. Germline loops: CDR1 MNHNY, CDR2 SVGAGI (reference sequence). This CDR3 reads CASSSGTANTGELFF. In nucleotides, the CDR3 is TGTGCCAGCAGCTCCGGGACGGCGAACACCGGGGAGCTGTTTTTT.

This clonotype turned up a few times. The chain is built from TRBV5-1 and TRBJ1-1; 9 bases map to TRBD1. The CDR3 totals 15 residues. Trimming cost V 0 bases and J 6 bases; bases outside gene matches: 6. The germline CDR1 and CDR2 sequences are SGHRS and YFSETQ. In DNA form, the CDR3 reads TGCGCCAGCAGCTTGGGGGACAGGGAAGTGGCTGAAGCTTTCTTT. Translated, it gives CASSLGDREVAEAFF.

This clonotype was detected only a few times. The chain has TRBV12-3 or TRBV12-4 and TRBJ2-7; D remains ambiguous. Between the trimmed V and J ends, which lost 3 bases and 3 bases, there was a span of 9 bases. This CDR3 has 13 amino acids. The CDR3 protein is CASSFAAYYEQYF. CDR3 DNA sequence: TGTGCCAGCAGTTTTGCGGCTTACTACGAGCAGTACTTC.

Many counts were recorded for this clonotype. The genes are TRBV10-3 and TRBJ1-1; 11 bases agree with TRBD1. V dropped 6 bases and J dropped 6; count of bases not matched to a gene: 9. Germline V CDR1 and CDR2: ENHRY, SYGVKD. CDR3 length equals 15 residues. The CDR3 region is CAISTTGQGAPEAFF. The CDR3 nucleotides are TGTGCCATCAGCACTACCGGACAGGGGGCCCCTGAAGCTTTCTTT.

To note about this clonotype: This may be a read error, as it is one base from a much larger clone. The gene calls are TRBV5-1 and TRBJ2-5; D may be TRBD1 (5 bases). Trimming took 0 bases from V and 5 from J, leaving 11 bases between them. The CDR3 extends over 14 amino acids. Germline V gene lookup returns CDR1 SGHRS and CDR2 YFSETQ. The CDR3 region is CASSLGTWFETQYF. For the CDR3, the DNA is TGCGCCAGCAGCTTGGGGACATGGTTTGAGACCCAGTACTTC.

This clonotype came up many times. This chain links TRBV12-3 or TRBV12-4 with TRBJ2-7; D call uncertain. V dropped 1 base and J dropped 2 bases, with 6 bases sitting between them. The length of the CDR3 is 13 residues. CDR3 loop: CASSLGNPYEQYF. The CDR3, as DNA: TGTGCCAGCAGTTTAGGGAATCCCTACGAGCAGTACTTC.

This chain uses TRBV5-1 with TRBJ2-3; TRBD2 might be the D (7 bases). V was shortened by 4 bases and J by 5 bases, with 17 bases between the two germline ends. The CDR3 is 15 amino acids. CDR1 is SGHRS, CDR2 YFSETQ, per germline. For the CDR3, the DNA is TGCGCCAGCAGCCCGGAGGGGGGGCGGGGAGATACGCAGTATTTT. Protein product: CASSPEGGRGDTQYF.

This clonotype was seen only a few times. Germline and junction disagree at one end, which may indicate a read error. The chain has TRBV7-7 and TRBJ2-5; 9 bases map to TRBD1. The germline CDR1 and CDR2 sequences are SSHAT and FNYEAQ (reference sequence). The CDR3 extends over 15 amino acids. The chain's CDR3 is CASSAQGARGETQYF. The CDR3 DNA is TGTGCTAGCAGCGCACAGGGGGCGCGGGGTGAGACCCAGTACTTC.

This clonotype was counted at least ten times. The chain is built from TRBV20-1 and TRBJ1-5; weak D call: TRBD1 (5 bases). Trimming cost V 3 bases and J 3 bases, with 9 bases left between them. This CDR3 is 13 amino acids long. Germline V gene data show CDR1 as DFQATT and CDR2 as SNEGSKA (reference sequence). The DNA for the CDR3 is TGCAGTGCTAGTCGGGGGGACAATCAGCCCCAGCATTTT. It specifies CSASRGDNQPQHF.

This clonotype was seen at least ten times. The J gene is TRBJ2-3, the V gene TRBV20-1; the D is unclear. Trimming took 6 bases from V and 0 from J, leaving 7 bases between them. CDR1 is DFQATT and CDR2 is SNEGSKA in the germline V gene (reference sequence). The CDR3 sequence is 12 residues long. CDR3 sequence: CSAPESTDTQYF. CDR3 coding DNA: TGCAGTGCCCCGGAAAGCACAGATACGCAGTATTTT.

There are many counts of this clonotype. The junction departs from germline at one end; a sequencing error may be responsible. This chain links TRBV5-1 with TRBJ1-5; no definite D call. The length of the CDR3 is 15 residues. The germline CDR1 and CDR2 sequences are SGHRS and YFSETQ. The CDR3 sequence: CASSPGPGWEQPQNF. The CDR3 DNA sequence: TGCGCCAGCAGCCCCGGACCAGGCTGGGAACAGCCCCAGAATTTT.

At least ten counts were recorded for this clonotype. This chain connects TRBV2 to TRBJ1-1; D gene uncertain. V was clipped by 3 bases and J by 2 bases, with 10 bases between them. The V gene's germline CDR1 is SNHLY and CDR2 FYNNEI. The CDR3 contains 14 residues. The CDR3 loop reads CASSESETNTEAFF. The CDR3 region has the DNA TGTGCCAGCAGTGAGTCCGAAACTAACACTGAAGCTTTCTTT.

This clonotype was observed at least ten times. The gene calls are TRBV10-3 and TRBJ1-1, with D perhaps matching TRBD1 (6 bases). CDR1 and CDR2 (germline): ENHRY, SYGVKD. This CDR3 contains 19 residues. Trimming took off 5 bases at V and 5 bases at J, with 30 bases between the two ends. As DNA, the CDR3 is TGTGCCATCAGTCGAGTTGCAACGGGACACCCCTCGCAAAAGACTGAAGCTTTCTTT. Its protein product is CAISRVATGHPSQKTEAFF.

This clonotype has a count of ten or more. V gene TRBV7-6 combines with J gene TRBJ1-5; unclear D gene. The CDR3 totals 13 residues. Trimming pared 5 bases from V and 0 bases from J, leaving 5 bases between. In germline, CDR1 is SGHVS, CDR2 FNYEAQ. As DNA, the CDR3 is TGTGCCAGCAGCCCCAATAGCAATCAGCCCCAGCATTTT. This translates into CASSPNSNQPQHF.

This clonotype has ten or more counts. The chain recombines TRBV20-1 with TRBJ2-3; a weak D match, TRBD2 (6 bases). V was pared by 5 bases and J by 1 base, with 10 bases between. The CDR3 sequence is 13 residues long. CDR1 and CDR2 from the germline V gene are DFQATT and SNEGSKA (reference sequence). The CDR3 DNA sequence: TGCAGTGCTGCTACGGGGGGCACAGATACGCAGTATTTT. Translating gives CSAATGGTDTQYF.

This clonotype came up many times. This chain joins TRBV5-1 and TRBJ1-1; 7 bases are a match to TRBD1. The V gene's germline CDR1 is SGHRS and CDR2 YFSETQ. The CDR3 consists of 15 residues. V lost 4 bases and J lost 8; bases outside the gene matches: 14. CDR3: CASSAGPEWTGEAFF. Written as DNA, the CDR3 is TGCGCCAGCAGCGCCGGACCGGAGTGGACAGGCGAAGCTTTCTTT.

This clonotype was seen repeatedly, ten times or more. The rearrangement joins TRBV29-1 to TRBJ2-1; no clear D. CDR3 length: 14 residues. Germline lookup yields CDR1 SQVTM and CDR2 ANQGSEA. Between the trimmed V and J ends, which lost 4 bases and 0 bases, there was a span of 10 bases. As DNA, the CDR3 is TGCAGCGTTGGTGGAAGGGCCTCCTACAATGAGCAGTTCTTC. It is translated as CSVGGRASYNEQFF.

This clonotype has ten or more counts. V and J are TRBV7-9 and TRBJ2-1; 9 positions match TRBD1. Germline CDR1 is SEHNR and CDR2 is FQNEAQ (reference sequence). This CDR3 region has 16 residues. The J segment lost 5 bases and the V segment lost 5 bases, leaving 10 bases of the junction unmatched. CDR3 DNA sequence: TGTGCCAGCAGCCCCCTGTGGACAGGGGTCGACAATGAGCAGTTCTTC. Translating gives CASSPLWTGVDNEQFF.

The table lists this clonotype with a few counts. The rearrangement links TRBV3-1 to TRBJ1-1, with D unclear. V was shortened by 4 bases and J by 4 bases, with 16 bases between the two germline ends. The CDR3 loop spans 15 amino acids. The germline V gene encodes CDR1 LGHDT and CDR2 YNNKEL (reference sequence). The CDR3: CASSRLGVYGTEAFF. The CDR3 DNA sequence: TGTGCCAGCAGCCGCTTGGGTGTATATGGCACTGAAGCTTTCTTT.

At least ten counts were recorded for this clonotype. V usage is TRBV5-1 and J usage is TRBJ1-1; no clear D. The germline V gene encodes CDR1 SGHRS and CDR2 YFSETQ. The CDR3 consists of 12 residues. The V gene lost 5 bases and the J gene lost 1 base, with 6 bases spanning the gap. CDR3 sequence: CASSIANTEAFF. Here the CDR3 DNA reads TGCGCCAGCAGTATAGCGAACACTGAAGCTTTCTTT.

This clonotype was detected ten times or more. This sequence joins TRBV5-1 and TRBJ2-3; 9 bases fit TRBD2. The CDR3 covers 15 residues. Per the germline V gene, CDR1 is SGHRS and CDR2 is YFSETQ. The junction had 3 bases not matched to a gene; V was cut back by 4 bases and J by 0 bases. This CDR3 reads CASSRGGESTDTQYF. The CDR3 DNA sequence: TGCGCCAGCAGCCGCGGGGGGGAAAGCACAGATACGCAGTATTTT.

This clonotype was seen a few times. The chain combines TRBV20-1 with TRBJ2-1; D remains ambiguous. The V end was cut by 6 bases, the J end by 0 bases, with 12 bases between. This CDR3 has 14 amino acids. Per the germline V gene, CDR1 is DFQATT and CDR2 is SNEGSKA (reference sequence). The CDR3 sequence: CSAPPGSSYNEQFF. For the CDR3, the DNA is TGCAGTGCCCCTCCCGGTAGCTCCTACAATGAGCAGTTCTTC.

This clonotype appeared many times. This chain's CDR3 is CASSERVDSRQFF. The DNA for the CDR3 is TGCGCCAGCAGTGAAAGGGTCGACTCCCGGCAGTTCTTC. The chain links TRBV10-1 to TRBJ2-1; no clear D gene. CDR1 and CDR2 from the germline V gene are WNHNN and SYGVQD (reference sequence). The CDR3 has 13 residues. Trimming left V 3 bases short and J 12 bases short, with 15 bases between.

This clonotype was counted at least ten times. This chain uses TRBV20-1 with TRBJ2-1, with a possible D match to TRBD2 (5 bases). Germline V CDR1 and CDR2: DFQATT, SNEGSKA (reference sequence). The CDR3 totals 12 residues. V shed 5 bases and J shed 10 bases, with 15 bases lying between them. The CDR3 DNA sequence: TGCAGTGCTCTCTTACTAGACGGAGAGCAGTTCTTC. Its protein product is CSALLLDGEQFF.

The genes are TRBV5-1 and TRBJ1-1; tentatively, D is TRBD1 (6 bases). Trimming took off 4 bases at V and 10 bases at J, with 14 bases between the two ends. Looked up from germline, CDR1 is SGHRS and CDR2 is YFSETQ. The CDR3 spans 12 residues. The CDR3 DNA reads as TGCGCCAGCAGCGAAGGGGGAGCGGGAGCTTTCTTT. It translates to CASSEGGAGAFF.

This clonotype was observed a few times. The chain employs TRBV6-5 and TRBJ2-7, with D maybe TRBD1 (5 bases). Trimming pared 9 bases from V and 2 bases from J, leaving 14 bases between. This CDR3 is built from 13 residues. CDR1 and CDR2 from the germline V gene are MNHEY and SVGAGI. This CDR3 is CARTRTSTYEQYF. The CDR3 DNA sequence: TGTGCCAGAACTCGGACAAGTACCTACGAGCAGTACTTC.

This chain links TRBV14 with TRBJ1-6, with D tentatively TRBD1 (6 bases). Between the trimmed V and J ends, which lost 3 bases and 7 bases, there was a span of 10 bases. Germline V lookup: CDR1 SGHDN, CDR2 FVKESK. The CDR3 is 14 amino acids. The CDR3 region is CASSHGQRNSPLHF. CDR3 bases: TGTGCCAGCAGCCACGGACAGCGCAATTCACCCCTCCACTTT.